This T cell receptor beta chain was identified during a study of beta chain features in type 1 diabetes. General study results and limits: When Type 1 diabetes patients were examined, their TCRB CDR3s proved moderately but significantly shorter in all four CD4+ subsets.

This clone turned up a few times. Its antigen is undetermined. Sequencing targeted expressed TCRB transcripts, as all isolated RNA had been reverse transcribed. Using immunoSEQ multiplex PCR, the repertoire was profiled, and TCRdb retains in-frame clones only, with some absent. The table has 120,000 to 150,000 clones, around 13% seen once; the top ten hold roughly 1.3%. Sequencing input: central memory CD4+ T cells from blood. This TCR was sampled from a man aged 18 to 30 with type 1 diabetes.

The CDR3 DNA reads as TGCGCCAGCAGCCAGAGTGGGGCAGATACGCAGTATTTT. Protein sequence: CASSQSGADTQYF. J is TRBJ2-3 and V is TRBV4-1, with D unresolved. Germline V gives CDR1 MGHRA, CDR2 YSYEKL. Deletions cut 3 bases from V and 4 bases from J, with 8 bases between. This CDR3 region has 13 residues.